The 6 T cell receptor beta chains below were found in one sample sequenced in a study of T cells in localized non-small cell lung cancer. Measured with immunoSEQ multiplex PCR; TCRdb has only the in-frame clones, and not every one. The table records tens of thousands of clones, roughly 89% of them present only once. Specimen: peripheral blood mononuclear cells, collected before any cancer treatment. Source of these receptors: a male donor older than 55 with stage II lung adenocarcinoma.

The chain combines TRBV4-1 with TRBJ2-6; TRBD1 agrees at 9 bases. Looked up from germline, CDR1 is MGHRA and CDR2 is YSYEKL. Unmatched junction bases numbered 5, after V lost 2 bases and J lost 3 bases. The CDR3 is 17 residues long. In nucleotides, the CDR3 is TGCGCCAGCAGCCAATGGGGACAGGGCGGTGGGGCCAACGTCCTGACTTTC. Translation gives CASSQWGQGGGANVLTF.

The chain recombines TRBV7-9 with TRBJ1-2; possibly TRBD1 for D (5 bases). The germline V gene encodes CDR1 SEHNR and CDR2 FQNEAQ (reference sequence). The CDR3 runs 13 residues. V lost 0 bases to trimming and J lost 6 bases, with 8 bases between them. This CDR3 reads CASSLAGANGYTF. The CDR3 nucleotides are TGTGCCAGCAGCTTAGCAGGGGCTAATGGCTACACCTTC. The whole variable domain, filled in from reference TRBV7-9 and TRBJ1-2, reads DTGVSQNPRHKITKRGQNVTFRCDPISEHNRLYWYRQTLGQGPEFLTYFQNEAQLEKSRLLSDRFSAERPKGSFSTLEIQRTEQGDSAMYLCASSLAGANGYTFGSGTRLTVV.

This chain uses TRBV5-1 with TRBJ2-7, with TRBD1 identical over 8 bases. CDR1 is SGHRS and CDR2 is YFSETQ in the germline V gene. The CDR3 has 15 amino acids. The V gene end was trimmed by 0 bases and the J gene end by 7 bases; junction bases not matched to a gene: 9. The CDR3 nucleotides read TGCGCCAGCAGCTTGGTAGTGGGGACAGGTAGTGAGCAGTACTTC. This translates into CASSLVVGTGSEQYF.

The chain joins TRBV30 to TRBJ2-1; 7 positions match TRBD2. Trimming cost V 3 bases and J 7 bases; bases outside gene matches: 12. The CDR3 contains 15 residues. The germline CDR1 and CDR2 sequences are GTSNPN and SVGIG (reference sequence). The CDR3 loop reads CAWSPRGEGRNEQFF. The DNA for the CDR3 is TGTGCCTGGAGCCCCCGCGGGGAGGGCCGGAATGAGCAGTTCTTC.

The chain links TRBV2 to TRBJ1-1, with 7 bases matching TRBD1. Germline lookup yields CDR1 SNHLY and CDR2 FYNNEI. Trimming at V came to 10 bases and at J to 11 bases, leaving 10 bases not matched to a gene. CDR3 length: 11 residues. The CDR3 DNA reads as TGTGCCACCTCGCCCCAGGGGGGGGCTTTCTTT. This sequence encodes CATSPQGGAFF.

This clone showed up just once. The J gene is TRBJ2-2, the V gene TRBV4-1; D is perhaps TRBD2 (6 bases). Per germline, CDR1 MGHRA and CDR2 YSYEKL. Trimming took off 0 bases at V and 5 bases at J, with 19 bases between the two ends. The CDR3 contains 18 residues. CDR3 nucleotide sequence: TGCGCCAGCAGCCAAGATCTCACCTCGGGAGTTTCTACCGGGGAGCTGTTTTTT. Translating it yields CASSQDLTSGVSTGELFF.